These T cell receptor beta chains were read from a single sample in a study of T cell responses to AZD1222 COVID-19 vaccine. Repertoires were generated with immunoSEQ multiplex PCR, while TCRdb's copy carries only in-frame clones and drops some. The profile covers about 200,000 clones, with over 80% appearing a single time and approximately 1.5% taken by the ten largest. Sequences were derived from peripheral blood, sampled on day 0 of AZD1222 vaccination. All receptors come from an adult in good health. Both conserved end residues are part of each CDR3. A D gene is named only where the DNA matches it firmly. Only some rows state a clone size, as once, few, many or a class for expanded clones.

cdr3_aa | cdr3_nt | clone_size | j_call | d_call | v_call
CASRSGTGYRYTF | TGTGCCAGCAGATCCGGGACAGGTTATCGCTACACCTTC | few | TRBJ1-2 | TRBD1 | TRBV6-5
CASSISPGPEAFF | TGTGCCAGTAGTATATCCCCGGGACCTGAAGCTTTCTTT | - | TRBJ1-1 | - | TRBV19
CASSHGQGRSETQYF | TGCGCCAGCAGCCATGGACAGGGGAGGAGTGAGACCCAGTACTTC | - | TRBJ2-5 | TRBD1 | TRBV10-1
CASSQDRGHQPQHF | TGTGCCAGCAGCCAGGACAGGGGACATCAGCCCCAGCATTTT | - | TRBJ1-5 | TRBD1 | TRBV6-6
CASTGRLLETQYF | TGCGCCAGCACAGGGAGGTTGTTGGAGACCCAGTACTTC | - | TRBJ2-5 | - | TRBV10-2
CASSLSRLGEQYF | TGTGCCAGCAGCCTATCACGGTTGGGCGAGCAGTACTTC | - | TRBJ2-7 | - | TRBV7-9
CASSDGGEQETQYF | TGCGCCAGCTCGGATGGCGGGGAGCAAGAGACCCAGTACTTC | - | TRBJ2-5 | - | TRBV5-1
CASKRESYEQYF | TGTGCCAGCAAGCGGGAGTCCTACGAGCAGTACTTC | - | TRBJ2-7 | TRBD2 | TRBV12-3/TRBV12-4
CASSLGGTFGYTF | TGTGCCAGCAGTTTAGGTGGGACCTTTGGCTACACCTTC | - | TRBJ1-2 | - | TRBV12-3/TRBV12-4
CASSLRFAPRQGVYGYTF | TGTGCCAGCAGCTTAAGGTTCGCCCCGAGACAGGGGGTATATGGCTACACCTTC | - | TRBJ1-2 | TRBD1 | TRBV11-2
CACPAQGKGSGANVLTF | TGTGCCTGTCCCGCACAGGGGAAGGGCTCTGGGGCCAACGTCCTGACTTTC | - | TRBJ2-6 | TRBD1 | TRBV5-4
CASRNLAGAGELFF | TGTGCCAGCAGGAACCTAGCCGGGGCCGGGGAGCTGTTTTTT | - | TRBJ2-2 | - | TRBV5-4
CASSQALQGNTEAFF | TGTGCCAGCAGCCAAGCGCTTCAGGGAAACACTGAAGCTTTCTTT | - | TRBJ1-1 | - | TRBV3-1/TRBV3-2
CASSPRDSLNYGYTF | TGTGCCAGCAGTCCCCGGGACAGCCTGAACTATGGCTACACCTTC | - | TRBJ1-2 | TRBD1 | TRBV27
CASSAPRGHQETQYF | TGTGCCAGCAGTGCTCCCCGTGGGCACCAAGAGACCCAGTACTTC | - | TRBJ2-5 | - | TRBV2
CASTIPLWSSGGSTDTQYF | TGTGCCAGCACGATACCGCTTTGGTCTAGCGGGGGGAGCACAGATACGCAGTATTTT | - | TRBJ2-3 | TRBD2 | TRBV27
CASSYSLRQPQHF | TGTGCCAGCAGTTACTCATTACGTCAGCCCCAGCATTTT | - | TRBJ1-5 | - | TRBV6-5
CASSSSSTPGSGELFF | TGTGCCAGCAGCTCATCTTCCACGCCGGGGTCCGGGGAGCTGTTTTTT | - | TRBJ2-2 | - | TRBV7-3
CASREIGPGGAFF | TGTGCCAGCAGGGAGATTGGGCCCGGTGGTGCTTTCTTT | - | TRBJ1-1 | - | TRBV12-3/TRBV12-4
CASSVAGENSPLHF | TGTGCCAGCAGTGTTGCAGGGGAGAATTCACCCCTCCACTTT | - | TRBJ1-6 | - | TRBV6-4
CASSVASARGSEQFF | TGTGCCAGCAGCGTAGCTAGCGCCAGAGGGAGTGAGCAGTTCTTC | - | TRBJ2-1 | - | TRBV9
CASSVGPTSGNTIYF | TGCGCCAGCAGCGTGGGACCGACGTCTGGAAACACCATATATTTT | - | TRBJ1-3 | - | TRBV5-1
CASSQGSGQPQHF | TGTGCCAGCAGCCAAGGCTCAGGGCAGCCCCAGCATTTT | - | TRBJ1-5 | - | TRBV3-1/TRBV3-2
CASSPPNRDSHRETQYF | TGTGCCAGCAGCCCACCCAACCGGGACTCCCATCGAGAGACCCAGTACTTC | - | TRBJ2-5 | - | TRBV7-9
CASSYSQGAQETQYF | TGTGCCAGCAGTTACTCGCAGGGGGCTCAAGAGACCCAGTACTTC | - | TRBJ2-5 | TRBD1 | TRBV6-5
CASSVVDSYNEQFF | TGTGCCAGCAGCGTAGTGGACAGCTACAATGAGCAGTTCTTC | - | TRBJ2-1 | - | TRBV9
CASSLAIDQPQHF | TGTGCCAGCAGCTTAGCGATCGATCAGCCCCAGCATTTT | - | TRBJ1-5 | - | TRBV7-7
CASSLYGTEQYF | TGTGCCAGCAGTTTATATGGGACCGAGCAGTACTTC | - | TRBJ2-7 | - | TRBV27
CASSSGQGGTEAFF | TGTGCCAGCAGCTCCGGACAGGGAGGAACTGAAGCTTTCTTT | - | TRBJ1-1 | TRBD1 | TRBV11-3
CASSEGDTQYF | TGTGCCAGCAGCGAAGGGGATACGCAGTATTTT | - | TRBJ2-3 | - | TRBV3-1/TRBV3-2
CAIRGDRGREQYF | TGTGCCATCAGAGGGGACAGAGGACGTGAGCAGTACTTC | - | TRBJ2-7 | TRBD1 | TRBV10-3
CSARATGELFF | TGCAGTGCTAGAGCCACCGGGGAGCTGTTTTTT | - | TRBJ2-2 | - | TRBV20-1
CASIQGAVAFF | TGTGCCAGTATACAGGGGGCTGTGGCTTTCTTT | - | TRBJ1-1 | TRBD1 | TRBV19
CASSWTGLEHYEQYF | TGTGCCAGCAGTTGGACGGGACTGGAGCACTACGAGCAGTACTTC | - | TRBJ2-7 | - | TRBV6-2/TRBV6-3
CASIRTGDPGNTIYF | TGTGCCAGCATCCGGACAGGAGACCCTGGAAACACCATATATTTT | - | TRBJ1-3 | TRBD1 | TRBV6-5
CATSDWGGRDTQYF | TGTGCCACCAGTGATTGGGGGGGCCGGGATACGCAGTATTTT | - | TRBJ2-3 | - | TRBV24-1
CASSARGVLYNSPLHF | TGTGCCAGCAGCGCCCGGGGGGTACTCTATAATTCACCCCTCCACTTT | - | TRBJ1-6 | - | TRBV7-2
CAWSVGMETQYF | TGTGCCTGGAGTGTGGGGATGGAGACCCAGTACTTC | few | TRBJ2-5 | - | TRBV30
CASSYGERGGWNEQFF | TGTGCCAGCAGTTACGGCGAGCGGGGGGGCTGGAATGAGCAGTTCTTC | - | TRBJ2-1 | TRBD2 | TRBV6-2/TRBV6-3
CASSPDWRVGEQYF | TGTGCCAGCAGTCCAGACTGGCGGGTGGGCGAGCAGTACTTC | - | TRBJ2-7 | - | TRBV28
CASSQSYGYTF | TGTGCCAGCAGCCAGTCCTATGGCTACACCTTC | - | TRBJ1-2 | - | TRBV3-1/TRBV3-2
CASSPTDRGGNQPQHF | TGTGCCAGCAGCCCCACCGACAGGGGGGGCAATCAGCCCCAGCATTTT | - | TRBJ1-5 | TRBD1 | TRBV9
CAWSGQLNTEAFF | TGTGCCTGGAGTGGGCAATTGAACACTGAAGCTTTCTTT | - | TRBJ1-1 | - | TRBV30
CASSQDVNTEAFF | TGCGCCAGCAGCCAAGACGTGAACACTGAAGCTTTCTTT | - | TRBJ1-1 | - | TRBV4-3
CASLGPPLGTEAFF | TGTGCCAGCCTTGGGCCTCCCTTAGGCACTGAAGCTTTCTTT | - | TRBJ1-1 | - | TRBV11-2
CASSLSRYTEAFF | TGTGCCAGCAGTTTATCCAGATACACTGAAGCTTTCTTT | - | TRBJ1-1 | - | TRBV28
CASRPFNQPQHF | TGTGCCAGCAGGCCATTTAACCAGCCCCAGCATTTT | - | TRBJ1-5 | - | TRBV6-5
CASSFRLANYGYTF | TGTGCCAGCAGTTTCCGCCTCGCTAACTATGGCTACACCTTC | - | TRBJ1-2 | - | TRBV6-5
CASSFSGAQPQHF | TGCGCCAGCAGCTTCTCCGGTGCCCAGCCCCAGCATTTT | - | TRBJ1-5 | - | TRBV5-1
CASSIVGTGEQYF | TGTGCCAGTAGTATAGTAGGGACCGGCGAGCAGTACTTC | - | TRBJ2-7 | - | TRBV19